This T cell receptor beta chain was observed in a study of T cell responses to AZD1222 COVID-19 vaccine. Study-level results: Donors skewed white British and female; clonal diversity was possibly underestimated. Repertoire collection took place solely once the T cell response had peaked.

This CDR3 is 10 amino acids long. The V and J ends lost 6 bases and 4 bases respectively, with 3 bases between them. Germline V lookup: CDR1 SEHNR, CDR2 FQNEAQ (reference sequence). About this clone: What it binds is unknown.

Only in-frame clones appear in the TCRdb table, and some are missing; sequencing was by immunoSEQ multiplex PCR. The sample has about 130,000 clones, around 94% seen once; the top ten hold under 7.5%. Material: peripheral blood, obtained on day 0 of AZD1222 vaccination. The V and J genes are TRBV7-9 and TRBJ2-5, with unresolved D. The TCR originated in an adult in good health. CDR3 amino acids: CASSGETQYF. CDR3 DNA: TGTGCCAGCAGTGGAGAGACCCAGTACTTC. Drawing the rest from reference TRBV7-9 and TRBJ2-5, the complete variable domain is DTGVSQNPRHKITKRGQNVTFRCDPISEHNRLYWYRQTLGQGPEFLTYFQNEAQLEKSRLLSDRFSAERPKGSFSTLEIQRTEQGDSAMYLCASSGETQYFGPGTRLLVL.